These 18 T cell receptor beta chains came from one sample sequenced in a study of CD8 T cells in Susac syndrome. When the RNA was reverse transcribed, random hexamers were used with an input of about 0.5 to 1 ug. TCRdb reanalysed the immunoSEQ multiplex PCR reads using MiXCR and keeps one entry per CDR3 protein. The sample consists of approximately 230,000 distinct CDR3 sequences, just over 90% of them appearing once. Source material: CD4+ T cells from PBMCs. All receptors come from a human donor with multiple sclerosis.

V usage is TRBV5-6 and J usage is TRBJ2-3; D possibly uses TRBD1 or TRBD2 (5 bases each). V lost 5 bases and J lost 4, with 11 bases in between. Germline V gives CDR1 SGHDT, CDR2 YYEEEE. This CDR3 is built from 13 residues. The CDR3 sequence is CASSWGNADTQYF. The CDR3 DNA reads as TGTGCCAGCAGTTGGGGGAATGCAGATACGCAGTATTTT.

The chain employs TRBV5-6 and TRBJ1-3, with TRBD1 as a possible D gene (5 bases). Trimming stripped 1 base from V and 4 bases from J, with 15 bases between. Germline CDR1 is SGHDT and CDR2 is YYEEEE. This CDR3 is 16 amino acids long. The CDR3: CASSLRIGAGGNTIYF. CDR3 sequence (DNA): TGTGCCAGCAGCTTGCGTATCGGGGCAGGGGGAAACACCATATATTTT.

CDR3 amino acids: CASSEFGTDTQYF. CDR3 bases: TGTGCCAGCAGTGAATTTGGCACAGATACGCAGTATTTT. The gene calls are TRBV25-1 and TRBJ2-3; D gene unclear. The V gene's germline CDR1 is MGHDK and CDR2 SYGVNS. The CDR3 contains 13 residues. V was cut by 1 base and J by 1 base, with 3 bases left in between.

The V and J genes are TRBV5-1 and TRBJ2-3; TRBD2 aligns across 8 bases. The germline gives CDR1 SGHRS, CDR2 YFSETQ. The CDR3 covers 15 residues. The ends lost 1 base at V and 3 bases at J; junction bases unmatched: 4. CDR3 bases: TGCGCCAGCAGCTTGAGCGGGAGTTGGACAGATACGCAGTATTTT. Protein sequence: CASSLSGSWTDTQYF.

The chain is built from TRBV2 and TRBJ2-4, with unresolved D. The CDR3 covers 13 residues. Germline V gives CDR1 SNHLY, CDR2 FYNNEI. Between the trimmed V and J ends, which lost 10 bases and 0 bases, there was a span of 10 bases. Written as DNA, the CDR3 is TGTGCCACCTCCTCTGAAGCCAAAAACATTCAGTACTTC. It translates to CATSSEAKNIQYF.

The chain couples TRBV5-1 to TRBJ2-1, with 9 bases that match TRBD1. V shed 0 bases, J shed 9 bases, and the junction held 7 bases outside the gene matches. Germline values: CDR1 SGHRS, CDR2 YFSETQ. The CDR3 covers 15 residues. CDR3 coding DNA: TGCGCCAGCAGCTTGGCGGACAGGGGAAAGAGTGAGCAGTTCTTC. Translating gives CASSLADRGKSEQFF.

The V and J genes are TRBV11-2 and TRBJ2-7, with 7 positions matching TRBD1. CDR1 is SGHAT and CDR2 is FQNNGV in the germline V gene. Trimming at V came to 4 bases and at J to 0 bases, leaving 6 bases not matched to a gene. This CDR3 has 15 residues. The CDR3 loop reads CASSSLQGRSYEQYF. CDR3 bases: TGTGCCAGCAGCTCCTTACAGGGGCGCTCCTACGAGCAGTACTTC. The whole variable domain, filled in from reference TRBV11-2 and TRBJ2-7, reads EAGVAQSPRYKIIEKRQSVAFWCNPISGHATLYWYQQILGQGPKLLIQFQNNGVVDDSQLPKDRFSAERLKGVDSTLKIQPAKLEDSAVYLCASSSLQGRSYEQYFGPGTRLTVT.

The rearrangement joins TRBV20-1 to TRBJ2-1, with 9 bases fitting TRBD2. The junction had 10 bases not matched to a gene; V was cut back by 6 bases and J by 7 bases. CDR1 is DFQATT and CDR2 is SNEGSKA in the germline V gene (reference sequence). This CDR3 is 14 amino acids long. The CDR3 sequence is CSATSSGRLNEQFF. The DNA of the CDR3 is TGCAGTGCCACCTCCAGCGGGAGGCTAAATGAGCAGTTCTTC.

This chain links TRBV13 with TRBJ2-3, with D possibly TRBD2 on 6 matching bases. The germline V and J ends were trimmed by 6 bases and 0 bases, with 19 bases remaining between them. The CDR3 is 17 residues long. CDR1 PRHDT and CDR2 FYEKMQ come from the germline V gene (reference sequence). For the CDR3, the DNA is TGTGCCAGCAGACCCCGCGTCGCGGGGAGGAGCACAGATACGCAGTATTTT. Translating it yields CASRPRVAGRSTDTQYF.

The gene calls are TRBV2 and TRBJ2-3, with 10 bases fitting TRBD2. With 8 bases clipped from V and 5 bases from J, the junction kept 7 bases outside the gene matches. The germline V gene encodes CDR1 SNHLY and CDR2 FYNNEI. This CDR3 is 14 amino acids long. The CDR3: CASDLGLAIDTQYF. CDR3 bases: TGTGCCAGCGATCTGGGACTAGCGATAGATACGCAGTATTTT.

DNA of the CDR3: TGTGCCACCACAACCGGGGAGTTAAACACCGGGGAGCTGTTTTTT. This encodes CATTTGELNTGELFF. The V call is TRBV24-1, the J call TRBJ2-2; tentative D call: TRBD2 (5 bases). Germline CDR1 KGHDR, CDR2 SFDVKD. The CDR3 totals 15 residues. Trimming removed 8 bases from V and 2 bases from J, with 14 bases in between.

The gene calls are TRBV20-1 and TRBJ2-5; tentative D call: TRBD2 (5 bases). Germline V gene data show CDR1 as DFQATT and CDR2 as SNEGSKA (reference sequence). Trimming shortened V by 0 bases and J by 1 base, and 12 bases separated the two germline ends. The CDR3 has 15 amino acids. The CDR3 DNA reads as TGCAGTGCTAGAGACGGCCGACTAACCCAAGAGACCCAGTACTTC. Encoded protein: CSARDGRLTQETQYF.

The V call is TRBV7-6, the J call TRBJ1-1; possible D gene TRBD1, 5 bases. CDR1 SGHVS and CDR2 FNYEAQ come from the germline V gene. Trimming left V 10 bases short and J 2 bases short, with 17 bases between. The CDR3 covers 14 residues. CDR3 sequence (DNA): TGTGCCACACGTAGCCCGAGGGGCAACACTGAAGCTTTCTTT. Protein: CATRSPRGNTEAFF. Using reference TRBV7-6 and TRBJ1-1 for the parts outside the CDR3, the full variable domain is GAGVSQSPRYKVTKRGQDVALRCDPISGHVSLYWYRQALGQGPEFLTYFNYEAQQDKSGLPNDRFSAERPEGSISTLTIQRTEQRDSAMYRCATRSPRGNTEAFFGQGTRLTVV.

This clonotype has only one observation. The chain links TRBV6-6 to TRBJ2-7; D gene uncertain. The CDR3 consists of 12 residues. The germline gives CDR1 MNHNY, CDR2 SVGAGI (reference sequence). Deletions cut 0 bases from V and 6 bases from J, with 6 bases between. The CDR3 sequence: CASSYSTSEQYV. The DNA of the CDR3 is TGTGCCAGCAGTTACTCTACATCCGAGCAGTACGTC.

The chain recombines TRBV3-1 with TRBJ2-3; 9 positions agree with TRBD2. Trimming cost V 2 bases and J 2 bases; bases outside gene matches: 2. Germline V CDR1 and CDR2: LGHDT, YNNKEL (reference sequence). This CDR3 region has 15 residues. The CDR3 bases are TGTGCCAGCAGCCAACTAGCGGGGCCCACAGATACGCAGTATTTT. Residues: CASSQLAGPTDTQYF.

The chain is built from TRBV7-9 and TRBJ2-1; maybe TRBD2 (6 bases). The CDR3 contains 14 residues. Trimming took off 3 bases at V and 8 bases at J, with 14 bases between the two ends. From germline, CDR1 is SEHNR and CDR2 FQNEAQ (reference sequence). Here the CDR3 DNA reads TGTGCCAGCAGCTTCGGTCTAGCGACTGATGAGCAGTTCTTC. This translates into CASSFGLATDEQFF.

This chain connects TRBV20-1 to TRBJ2-3; D is perhaps TRBD1 (5 bases). V was trimmed by 3 bases and J by 6 bases, leaving 19 bases between them. CDR1 DFQATT and CDR2 SNEGSKA come from the germline V gene (reference sequence). The CDR3 sequence is 15 residues long. CDR3 bases: TGCAGTGCTAGGGGCCGGGCAGGGCAAGGGGATACGCAGTATTTT. The encoded protein is CSARGRAGQGDTQYF.

This clonotype was recorded once. V gene TRBV10-3 combines with J gene TRBJ1-3; 7 nucleotides agree with TRBD1. The CDR3 covers 18 residues. The V gene's germline CDR1 is ENHRY and CDR2 SYGVKD. J gave up 1 base and V 3 bases, and 12 bases lay outside the gene matches. The CDR3 here is CAISDARGSEVSGNTIYF. The CDR3 nucleotides are TGTGCCATCAGTGACGCCAGGGGGTCGGAGGTGTCTGGAAACACCATATATTTT.